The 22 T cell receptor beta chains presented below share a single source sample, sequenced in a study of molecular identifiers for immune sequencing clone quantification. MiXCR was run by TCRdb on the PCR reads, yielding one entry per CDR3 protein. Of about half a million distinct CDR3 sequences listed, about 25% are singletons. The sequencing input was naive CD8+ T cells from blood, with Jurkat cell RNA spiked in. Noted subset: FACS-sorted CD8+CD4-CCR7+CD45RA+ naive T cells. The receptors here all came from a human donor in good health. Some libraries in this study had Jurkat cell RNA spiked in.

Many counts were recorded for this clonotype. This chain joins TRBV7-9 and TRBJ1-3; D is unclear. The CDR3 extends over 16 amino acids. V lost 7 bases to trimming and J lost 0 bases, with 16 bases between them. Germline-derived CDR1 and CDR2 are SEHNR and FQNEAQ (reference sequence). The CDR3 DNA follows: TGTGCCAGCACTCATTTTGTCGGAATCTCTGGAAACACCATATATTTT. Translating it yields CASTHFVGISGNTIYF. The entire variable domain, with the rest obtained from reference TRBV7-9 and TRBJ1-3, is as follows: DTGVSQNPRHKITKRGQNVTFRCDPISEHNRLYWYRQTLGQGPEFLTYFQNEAQLEKSRLLSDRFSAERPKGSFSTLEIQRTEQGDSAMYLCASTHFVGISGNTIYFGEGSWLTVV.

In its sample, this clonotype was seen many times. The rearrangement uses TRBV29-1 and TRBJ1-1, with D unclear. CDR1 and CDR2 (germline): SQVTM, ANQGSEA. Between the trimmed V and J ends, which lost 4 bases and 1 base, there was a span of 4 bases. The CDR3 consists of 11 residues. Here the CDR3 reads CSVVANTEAFF. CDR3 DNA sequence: TGCAGCGTTGTAGCGAACACTGAAGCTTTCTTT.

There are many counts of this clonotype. CDR3 protein: CAWSVGTGVYSNQPQHF. The CDR3 DNA is TGTGCCTGGAGTGTCGGGACAGGGGTCTATAGCAATCAGCCCCAGCATTTT. V is TRBV30 and J is TRBJ1-5; TRBD1 aligns across 10 bases. This CDR3 spans 17 amino acids. V lost 0 bases to trimming and J lost 0 bases; unmatched junction nucleotides: 5. CDR1 GTSNPN and CDR2 SVGIG come from the germline V gene (reference sequence).

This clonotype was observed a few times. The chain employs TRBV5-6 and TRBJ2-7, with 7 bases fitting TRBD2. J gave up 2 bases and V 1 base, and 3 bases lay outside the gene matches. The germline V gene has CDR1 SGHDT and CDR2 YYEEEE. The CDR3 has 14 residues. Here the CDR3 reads CASSLSGNTYEQYF. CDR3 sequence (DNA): TGTGCCAGCAGCTTGAGCGGGAACACCTACGAGCAGTACTTC.

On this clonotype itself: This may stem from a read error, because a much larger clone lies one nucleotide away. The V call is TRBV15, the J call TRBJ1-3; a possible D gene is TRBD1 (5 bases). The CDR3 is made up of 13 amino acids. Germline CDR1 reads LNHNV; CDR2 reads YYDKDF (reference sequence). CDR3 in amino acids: CATSEDGSDTTYF. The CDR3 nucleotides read TGTGCCACCAGTGAAGACGGCTCGGACACCACATATTTT.

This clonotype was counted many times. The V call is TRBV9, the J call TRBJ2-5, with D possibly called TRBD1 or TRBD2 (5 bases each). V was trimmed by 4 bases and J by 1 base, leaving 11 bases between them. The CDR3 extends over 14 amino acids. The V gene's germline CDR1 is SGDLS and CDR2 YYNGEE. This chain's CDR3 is CASSLLGTQETQYF. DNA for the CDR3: TGTGCCAGCAGCCTACTAGGGACCCAAGAGACCCAGTACTTC.

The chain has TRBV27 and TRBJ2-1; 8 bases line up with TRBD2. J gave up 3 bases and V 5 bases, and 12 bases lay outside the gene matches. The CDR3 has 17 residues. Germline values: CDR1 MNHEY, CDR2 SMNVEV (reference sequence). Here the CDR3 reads CASSPRTSGVVYNEQFF. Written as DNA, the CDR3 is TGTGCCAGCAGTCCGCGTACTAGCGGAGTAGTCTACAATGAGCAGTTCTTC.

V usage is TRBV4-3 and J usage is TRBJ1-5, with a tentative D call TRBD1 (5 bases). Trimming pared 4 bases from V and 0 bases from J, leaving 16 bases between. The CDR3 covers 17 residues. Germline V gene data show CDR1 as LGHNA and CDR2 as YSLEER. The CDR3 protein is CASSPGAIGISNQPQHF. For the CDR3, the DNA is TGCGCCAGCAGCCCTGGGGCGATTGGTATTAGCAATCAGCCCCAGCATTTT.

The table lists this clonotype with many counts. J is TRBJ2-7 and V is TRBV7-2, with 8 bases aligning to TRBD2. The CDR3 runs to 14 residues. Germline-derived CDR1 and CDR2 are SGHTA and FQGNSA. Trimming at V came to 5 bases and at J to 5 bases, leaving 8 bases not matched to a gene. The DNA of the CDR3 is TGTGCCAGCAGCCTCAGCGGGGGCCCGAACGAGCAGTACTTC. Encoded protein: CASSLSGGPNEQYF.

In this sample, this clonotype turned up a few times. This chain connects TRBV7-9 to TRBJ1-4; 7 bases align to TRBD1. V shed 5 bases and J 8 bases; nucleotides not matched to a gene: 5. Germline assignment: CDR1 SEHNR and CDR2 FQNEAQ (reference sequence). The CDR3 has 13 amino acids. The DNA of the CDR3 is TGTGCCAGCAGCCCCACAGGGGAGGAAAAACTGTTTTTT. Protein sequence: CASSPTGEEKLFF.

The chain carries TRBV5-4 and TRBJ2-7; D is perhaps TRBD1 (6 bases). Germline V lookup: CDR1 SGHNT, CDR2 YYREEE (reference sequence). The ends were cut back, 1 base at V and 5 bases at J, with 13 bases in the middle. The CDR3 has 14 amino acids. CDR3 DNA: TGTGCCAGCAGCTTGTCTACAGGGCGCCACGAGCAGTACTTC. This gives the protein CASSLSTGRHEQYF.

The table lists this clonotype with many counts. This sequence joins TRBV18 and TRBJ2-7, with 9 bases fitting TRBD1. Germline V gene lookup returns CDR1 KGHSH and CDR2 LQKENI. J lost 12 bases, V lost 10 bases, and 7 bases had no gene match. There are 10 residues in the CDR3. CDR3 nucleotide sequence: TGTGCCAAAACAGGGGGCCCCCCGTACTTC. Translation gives CAKTGGPPYF.

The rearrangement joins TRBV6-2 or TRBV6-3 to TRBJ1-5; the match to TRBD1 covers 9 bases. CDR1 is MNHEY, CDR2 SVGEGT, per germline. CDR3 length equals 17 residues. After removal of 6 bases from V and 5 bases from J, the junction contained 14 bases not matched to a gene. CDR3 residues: CASRPRPGQGRYQPQHF. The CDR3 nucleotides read TGTGCCAGCAGGCCCCGCCCGGGACAGGGAAGGTATCAGCCCCAGCATTTT.

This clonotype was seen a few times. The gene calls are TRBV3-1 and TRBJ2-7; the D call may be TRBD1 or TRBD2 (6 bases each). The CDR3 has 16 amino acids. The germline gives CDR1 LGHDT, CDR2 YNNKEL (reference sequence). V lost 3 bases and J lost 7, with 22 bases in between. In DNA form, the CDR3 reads TGTGCCAGCAGCCAGCCTACCGGGCAGGGGACTCGAGAGCAGTACTTC. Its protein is CASSQPTGQGTREQYF.

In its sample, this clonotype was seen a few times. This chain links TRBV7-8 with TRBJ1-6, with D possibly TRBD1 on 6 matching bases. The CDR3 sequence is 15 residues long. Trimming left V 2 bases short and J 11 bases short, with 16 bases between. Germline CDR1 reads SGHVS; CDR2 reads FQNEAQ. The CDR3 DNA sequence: TGTGCCAGCAGCTTACTACGGGACACCGGGGCACCCCTCCACTTT. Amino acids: CASSLLRDTGAPLHF.

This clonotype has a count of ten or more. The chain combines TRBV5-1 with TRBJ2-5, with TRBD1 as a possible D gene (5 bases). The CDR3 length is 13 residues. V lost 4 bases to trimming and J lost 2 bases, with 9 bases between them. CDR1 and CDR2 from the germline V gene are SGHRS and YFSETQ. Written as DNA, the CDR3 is TGCGCCAGCAGCGCGGACAAGCAAGAGACCCAGTACTTC. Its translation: CASSADKQETQYF.

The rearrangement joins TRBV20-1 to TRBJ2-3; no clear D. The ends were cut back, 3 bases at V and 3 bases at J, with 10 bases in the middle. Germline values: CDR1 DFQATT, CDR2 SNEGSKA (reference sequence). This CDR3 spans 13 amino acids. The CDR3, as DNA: TGCAGTGCTAGTGTTCTAGTGACAGATACGCAGTATTTT. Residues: CSASVLVTDTQYF.

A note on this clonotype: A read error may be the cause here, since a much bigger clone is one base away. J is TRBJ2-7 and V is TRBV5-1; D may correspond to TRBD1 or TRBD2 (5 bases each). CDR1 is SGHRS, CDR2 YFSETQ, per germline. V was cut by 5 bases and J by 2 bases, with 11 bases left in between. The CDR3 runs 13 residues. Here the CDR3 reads CASREDIPYEQYF. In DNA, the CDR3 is TGCGCCAGCAGGGAGGACATACCCTACGAGCAGTACTTC.

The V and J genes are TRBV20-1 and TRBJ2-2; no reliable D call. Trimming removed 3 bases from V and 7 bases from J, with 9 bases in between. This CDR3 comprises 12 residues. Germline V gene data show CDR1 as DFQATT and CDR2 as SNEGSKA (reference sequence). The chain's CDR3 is CSARSPSGELFF. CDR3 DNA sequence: TGCAGTGCTAGGTCCCCAAGCGGGGAGCTGTTTTTT.

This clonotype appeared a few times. CDR3 nucleotides: TGTGCCAGCAGTTACAGAAGCCGAGCGAACACCGGGGAGCTGTTTTTT. This gives the protein CASSYRSRANTGELFF. This sequence joins TRBV6-5 and TRBJ2-2, with D unclear. The ends were cut back, 2 bases at V and 0 bases at J, with 10 bases in the middle. Germline CDR1 and CDR2: MNHEY and SVGAGI. The length of the CDR3 is 16 residues.

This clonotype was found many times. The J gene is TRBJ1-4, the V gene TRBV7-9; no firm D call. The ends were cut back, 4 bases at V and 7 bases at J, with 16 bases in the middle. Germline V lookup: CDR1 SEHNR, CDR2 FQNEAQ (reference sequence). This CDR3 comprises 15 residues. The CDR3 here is CASSSKMTSGEKLFF. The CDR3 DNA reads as TGTGCCAGCAGCTCTAAAATGACAAGCGGTGAAAAACTGTTTTTT.

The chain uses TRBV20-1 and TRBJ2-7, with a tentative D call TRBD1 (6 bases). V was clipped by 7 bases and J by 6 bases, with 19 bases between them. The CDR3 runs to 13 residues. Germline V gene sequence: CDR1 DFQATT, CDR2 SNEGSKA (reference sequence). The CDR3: CSVRGPAPSEQYF. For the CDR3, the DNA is TGCAGTGTCAGGGGACCAGCTCCGTCCGAGCAGTACTTC.